What follows is one T cell receptor beta chain and its context. Its antigen is unknown. This sample stems from a study of cytomegalovirus exposure and HLA in healthy donors. The wider study: When 398 donors were genotyped, over 80% of them were found to fall in the Caucasian-associated ancestry cluster.

Primers included in the PCR were 60 Vbeta and 13 Jbeta primers. Libraries were prepared by immunoSEQ multiplex PCR; TCRdb keeps only in-frame clonotypes and omits some of them. This repertoire shows more than 140,000 clones, under 70% found once; its top ten account for around 3%. Findings of the study overall: A cluster of highly shared sequence variants was likely a sequencing artifact. Later work associated roughly 15,000 TCR beta sequences with HLA alleles at 0.05 false discovery rate.

The donors (healthy individuals) were bone marrow donors. Germline CDR1 reads LGHNA; CDR2 reads YNFKEQ. The CDR3 sequence is 16 residues long. V gave up 1 base and J gave up 6 bases, with 18 bases separating them. The TCR originated in a woman in her twenties or thirties in good health and CMV-seropositive. Sequenced sample: PBMCs. The chain combines TRBV4-2 with TRBJ1-2, with D unclear. CDR3 nucleotide sequence: TGTGCCAGCAGCCAAGTTTTTAAGGAAGCGTCAAATGGCTACACCTTC. Encoded protein: CASSQVFKEASNGYTF.